A single sample is the source of the 26 T cell receptor beta chains below, sequenced in a study of memory CD4+ T cells and cytomegalovirus serostatus. Produced via immunoSEQ multiplex PCR; TCRdb's table is partial and in-frame only. The sample has about 44,000 clones; around 76% are singletons. Single viable CD3+CD4+CD8-CD45RO+ cells were sorted as the memory CD4+ T cells. Sequencing was carried out using memory CD4+ T cells from blood. The source is an adult in good health and CMV-seronegative.

The rearrangement joins TRBV28 to TRBJ1-1; D gene ambiguous. This CDR3 comprises 13 residues. Germline values: CDR1 MDHEN, CDR2 SYDVKM. Trimming removed 3 bases from V and 5 bases from J, with 10 bases in between. CDR3 sequence reads: CASSLPIGTEAFF. CDR3 coding DNA: TGTGCCAGCAGTTTGCCGATAGGGACTGAAGCTTTCTTT.

The chain recombines TRBV11-3 with TRBJ2-7, with 9 bases fitting TRBD1. Germline loops: CDR1 SGHNT, CDR2 YENEEA. The CDR3 consists of 15 residues. The trim removed 5 bases at V and 5 bases at J, leaving 10 bases unmatched. CDR3 in amino acids: CASSLGGQGNHEQYF. The CDR3 region has the DNA TGTGCCAGCAGCCTTGGGGGACAGGGTAACCACGAGCAGTACTTC. Complete variable domain (other parts from reference TRBV11-3 and TRBJ2-7): EAGVVQSPRYKIIEKKQPVAFWCNPISGHNTLYWYLQNLGQGPELLIRYENEEAVDDSQLPKDRFSAERLKGVDSTLKIQPAELGDSAVYLCASSLGGQGNHEQYFGPGTRLTVT.

The V gene is TRBV11-2, the J gene TRBJ2-7, with TRBD1 matching 8 bases. Losses at the gene ends were 5 bases for V and 10 bases for J; bases not matched to a gene: 10. Per germline, CDR1 SGHAT and CDR2 FQNNGV. The CDR3 sequence is 13 residues long. The CDR3 bases are TGTGCCAGCAGCCCTGGACAGGGAGTGACACAGTACTTC. It translates to CASSPGQGVTQYF.

The chain has TRBV7-2 and TRBJ2-1; D is perhaps TRBD1 or TRBD2 (5 bases each). V was pared by 5 bases and J by 5 bases, with 13 bases between. Germline values: CDR1 SGHTA, CDR2 FQGNSA. The CDR3 is 14 amino acids. DNA for the CDR3: TGTGCCAGCAGCCACGGGACCACTAACAATGAGCAGTTCTTC. Residues: CASSHGTTNNEQFF.

The V and J genes are TRBV19 and TRBJ1-1; D might be TRBD1 (5 bases). V was cut by 6 bases and J by 7 bases, with 15 bases left in between. The CDR3 loop spans 13 amino acids. Germline V gene data show CDR1 as LNHDA and CDR2 as SQIVND (reference sequence). In DNA, the CDR3 is TGTGCCAGTAGCCAAGGGACCACAATTGAAGCTTTCTTT. It is translated as CASSQGTTIEAFF.

The chain uses TRBV15 and TRBJ2-6; D gene uncertain. Germline V gene data show CDR1 as LNHNV and CDR2 as YYDKDF (reference sequence). The CDR3 contains 13 residues. V lost 6 bases and J lost 0, with 3 bases in between. The CDR3 protein is CATSHSGANVLTF. In nucleotides, the CDR3 is TGTGCCACCAGTCACTCTGGGGCCAACGTCCTGACTTTC.

V usage is TRBV7-3 and J usage is TRBJ2-1; TRBD1 matches 8 bases. The V gene end was trimmed by 6 bases and the J gene end by 10 bases; junction bases not matched to a gene: 14. The germline gives CDR1 SGHTA, CDR2 FQGTGA. This CDR3 region has 15 residues. The CDR3 loop reads CASSKQGGQGGEQFF. CDR3 DNA sequence: TGTGCCAGCAGTAAACAGGGGGGACAAGGTGGCGAGCAGTTCTTC.

The CDR3 sequence is CASSLEGTSSGNTIYF. CDR3 in DNA: TGCGCCAGCAGCTTGGAGGGGACGAGCTCTGGAAACACCATATATTTT. V gene TRBV5-1 combines with J gene TRBJ1-3, with D tentatively TRBD1 (5 bases). The CDR3 length is 16 residues. The V end lost 0 bases, the J end lost 0 bases, and 10 bases lay between the germline ends. The V gene's germline CDR1 is SGHRS and CDR2 YFSETQ. Full variable domain (remainder filled in from reference TRBV5-1 and TRBJ1-3): KAGVTQTPRYLIKTRGQQVTLSCSPISGHRSVSWYQQTPGQGLQFLFEYFSETQRNKGNFPGRFSGRQFSNSRSEMNVSTLELGDSALYLCASSLEGTSSGNTIYFGEGSWLTVV.

This rearrangement joins TRBV6-1 to TRBJ1-1, with a possible D match to TRBD1 (5 bases). The germline V gene encodes CDR1 MNHNS and CDR2 SASEGT. V was trimmed by 3 bases and J by 6 bases, leaving 14 bases between them. The CDR3 length is 14 residues. CDR3 in amino acids: CASSDQSTVAEAFF. As DNA, the CDR3 is TGTGCCAGCAGTGATCAATCGACAGTCGCTGAAGCTTTCTTT.

This clone is a singleton in its sample. V usage is TRBV7-2 and J usage is TRBJ2-5; 12 bases are shared with TRBD2. After removal of 5 bases from V and 6 bases from J, the junction contained 19 bases not matched to a gene. Per the germline V gene, CDR1 is SGHTA and CDR2 is FQGNSA. There are 19 residues in the CDR3. CDR3 amino acids: CASSPPTSGGGGRGKTQYF. The CDR3 DNA is TGTGCCAGCAGCCCCCCGACTAGCGGGGGTGGAGGGCGCGGAAAGACCCAGTACTTC.

As to this clone: Other nucleotide sequences in the sample specify the same CDR3. The rearrangement joins TRBV18 to TRBJ1-5, with a tentative D call TRBD1 (6 bases). The CDR3 length is 13 residues. In germline, CDR1 is KGHSH, CDR2 LQKENI. Trimming shortened V by 6 bases and J by 7 bases, and 13 bases separated the two germline ends. This chain's CDR3 is CASSPGGGQPQHF. Here the CDR3 DNA reads TGTGCCAGCTCCCCTGGGGGGGGCCAGCCCCAGCATTTT.

V gene TRBV6-6 combines with J gene TRBJ2-1; 11 nucleotides match TRBD2. The CDR3 has 14 amino acids. From germline, CDR1 is MNHNY and CDR2 SVGAGI (reference sequence). With 7 bases clipped from V and 2 bases from J, the junction kept 1 base outside the gene matches. The DNA for the CDR3 is TGTGCCAGCATACTAGCGGGGGCCTACAATGAGCAGTTCTTC. As protein: CASILAGAYNEQFF.

This chain connects TRBV5-5 to TRBJ2-5; a weak D match, TRBD2 (6 bases). The CDR3 runs to 16 residues. Germline V lookup: CDR1 SGHKS, CDR2 YYEKEE (reference sequence). The V and J ends lost 0 bases and 1 base respectively, with 13 bases between them. The CDR3 bases are TGTGCCAGCAGCTTGGTAGCCGGGGGAATCCAAGAGACCCAGTACTTC. It translates to CASSLVAGGIQETQYF.

This rearrangement joins TRBV28 to TRBJ2-1; D is possibly TRBD2 (6 bases). CDR3 length: 16 residues. Germline CDR1 reads MDHEN; CDR2 reads SYDVKM. V dropped 2 bases and J dropped 0 bases, with 11 bases sitting between them. CDR3 DNA sequence: TGTGCCAGCAGTTTACAGACTAGGCGCTCCTACAATGAGCAGTTCTTC. Amino acids: CASSLQTRRSYNEQFF. Supplemented by reference TRBV28 and TRBJ2-1, the full variable domain reads DVKVTQSSRYLVKRTGEKVFLECVQDMDHENMFWYRQDPGLGLRLIYFSYDVKMKEKGDIPEGYSVSREKKERFSLILESASTNQTSMYLCASSLQTRRSYNEQFFGPGTRLTVL.

The rearrangement joins TRBV19 to TRBJ1-1; D possibly corresponds to TRBD1 (5 bases). The CDR3 loop spans 12 amino acids. Germline-derived CDR1 and CDR2 are LNHDA and SQIVND (reference sequence). The germline V and J ends were trimmed by 11 bases and 0 bases, with 10 bases remaining between them. Here the CDR3 DNA reads TGTGCCGTGAGGGGATTGAACACTGAAGCTTTCTTT. It is translated as CAVRGLNTEAFF.

This clone is a singleton in its sample. The chain links TRBV5-4 to TRBJ1-6; D unclear. The ends were cut back, 4 bases at V and 7 bases at J, with 12 bases in the middle. Germline V gene data show CDR1 as SGHNT and CDR2 as YYREEE (reference sequence). This CDR3 comprises 14 residues. This CDR3 is CASSQRDRNSPLHF. CDR3 DNA sequence: TGTGCCAGCAGCCAAAGGGATCGGAATTCACCCCTCCACTTT.

CDR3 protein: CASSEALAGGATDTQYF. The CDR3 region has the DNA TGTGCCAGCAGTGAAGCATTAGCGGGGGGTGCCACAGATACGCAGTATTTT. This chain joins TRBV6-1 and TRBJ2-3, with TRBD2 matching 10 bases. The CDR3 is 17 amino acids. Germline loops: CDR1 MNHNS, CDR2 SASEGT. V lost 0 bases, J lost 2 bases, and 5 bases stayed unmatched.

The rearrangement links TRBV2 to TRBJ1-1, with no clear D. The CDR3 consists of 14 residues. CDR1 and CDR2 from the germline V gene are SNHLY and FYNNEI. V was trimmed by 3 bases and J by 4 bases, leaving 12 bases between them. The CDR3 loop is CASSDKAPVTEAFF. DNA of the CDR3: TGTGCCAGCAGTGACAAGGCCCCCGTCACTGAAGCTTTCTTT.

V and J are TRBV28 and TRBJ1-4; D not resolved. V was trimmed by 6 bases and J by 8 bases, leaving 19 bases between them. Per germline, CDR1 MDHEN and CDR2 SYDVKM. The CDR3 runs to 15 residues. In DNA, the CDR3 is TGTGCCAGCAGCCCCGCTGGGGAAGCGAACGAAAAACTGTTTTTT. Translating gives CASSPAGEANEKLFF.

Only one count was recorded for this clone. The CDR3: CASSPRQVYEQYF. The CDR3 region has the DNA TGTGCCAGCTCACCACGTCAAGTCTACGAGCAGTACTTC. V is TRBV18 and J is TRBJ2-7, with no clear D. Trimming stripped 1 base from V and 3 bases from J, with 7 bases between. The CDR3 length is 13 residues. In germline, CDR1 is KGHSH, CDR2 LQKENI.

This clone was picked up one time. The rearrangement joins TRBV27 to TRBJ1-5; 8 nucleotides agree with TRBD1. Trimming removed 5 bases from V and 2 bases from J; junction bases left unmatched: 2. The length of the CDR3 is 14 residues. Germline assignment: CDR1 MNHEY and CDR2 SMNVEV (reference sequence). DNA of the CDR3: TGTGCCAGCAGTGCGGGACAGGGCAATCAGCCCCAGCATTTT. It yields the protein CASSAGQGNQPQHF.

This rearrangement joins TRBV30 to TRBJ1-3; unclear D gene. The CDR3 length is 14 residues. The germline V and J ends were trimmed by 0 bases and 0 bases, with 6 bases remaining between them. Germline V gene sequence: CDR1 GTSNPN, CDR2 SVGIG (reference sequence). The CDR3 protein is CAWSVTFSGNTIYF. The CDR3, as DNA: TGTGCCTGGAGTGTTACATTCTCTGGAAACACCATATATTTT. Filled out from reference TRBV30 and TRBJ1-3, the complete variable domain reads SQTIHQWPATLVQPVGSPLSLECTVEGTSNPNLYWYRQAAGRGLQLLFYSVGIGQISSEVPQNLSASRPQDRQFILSSKKLLLSDSGFYLCAWSVTFSGNTIYFGEGSWLTVV.

This sequence joins TRBV5-1 and TRBJ2-5; TRBD2 agrees at 8 bases. This CDR3 is 14 amino acids long. With 4 bases clipped from V and 5 bases from J, the junction kept 7 bases outside the gene matches. Germline V CDR1 and CDR2: SGHRS, YFSETQ. This CDR3 reads CASSPTRGGETQYF. The CDR3 bases are TGCGCCAGCAGCCCCACCCGGGGGGGTGAGACCCAGTACTTC.

The rearrangement links TRBV11-2 to TRBJ2-7; 7 nucleotides align to TRBD2. This CDR3 comprises 16 residues. Germline V CDR1 and CDR2: SGHAT, FQNNGV. The junction had 12 bases not matched to a gene; V was cut back by 3 bases and J by 4 bases. CDR3 loop: CASSLGEGRGRYEQYF. The CDR3 coding sequence is TGTGCCAGCAGCTTGGGGGAAGGGAGGGGCAGGTACGAGCAGTACTTC.

J is TRBJ2-1 and V is TRBV4-1; D uncertain. Germline V CDR1 and CDR2: MGHRA, YSYEKL. Trimming removed 6 bases from V and 6 bases from J, with 24 bases in between. The CDR3 contains 17 residues. The CDR3 region has the DNA TGCGCCAGCAGTAAAACGAACCGGGCTATTAGGGCCAATGAGCAGTTCTTC. Translation: CASSKTNRAIRANEQFF.

The chain combines TRBV11-2 with TRBJ1-4, with 8 bases matching TRBD1. The CDR3 is 15 residues long. V lost 4 bases and J lost 5; bases outside the gene matches: 6. The germline CDR1 and CDR2 sequences are SGHAT and FQNNGV. The CDR3 nucleotides are TGTGCCAGCAGCTCGGGGACAGGAAGAAATGAAAAACTGTTTTTT. It specifies CASSSGTGRNEKLFF.